The 24 T cell receptor beta chains in this list originate from one sample, sequenced in a study of blood T cell repertoires in COVID-19 (dated by TCRdb to about 2020). The library was obtained by the immunoSEQ multiplex PCR assay. As stored in TCRdb, this immuneACCESS dataset retains in-frame rearrangements with V and J assigned. A fraction of the clones does not appear; measured against another copy, unresolved V genes explain less than half of the discrepancy, and the remainder lacks a known reason. This sample has about 320,000 clones in its table, and 87% of those were observed once. Clones ranked in the top ten supply approximately 5.4% of the sample. The sequenced sample was PBMCs or T cells enriched from blood (not recorded which). Receptor source: a woman aged 30 to 39 who had recovered from COVID-19.

This chain joins TRBV2 and TRBJ2-2; TRBD2 matches 8 bases. The CDR3 spans 15 residues. CDR1 SNHLY and CDR2 FYNNEI come from the germline V gene. With 7 bases clipped from V and 8 bases from J, the junction kept 12 bases outside the gene matches. The chain's CDR3 is CASMMSGGAGGELFF. CDR3 DNA sequence: TGTGCCAGCATGATGTCGGGAGGGGCCGGAGGGGAGCTGTTTTTT.

This clone was observed a handful of times. The same CDR3 also results from other DNA sequences found in this sample. V usage is TRBV10-3 and J usage is TRBJ1-1; possibly TRBD1 for D (5 bases). The V end was cut by 3 bases, the J end by 1 base, with 9 bases between. The CDR3 runs 14 residues. CDR1 is ENHRY, CDR2 SYGVKD, per germline. CDR3 sequence (DNA): TGTGCCATCAGTGACAGGGCCCCGAACACTGAAGCTTTCTTT. Translation: CAISDRAPNTEAFF.

The gene calls are TRBV7-9 and TRBJ2-7; 7 bases are a match to TRBD1. The length of the CDR3 is 16 residues. V shed 1 base and J 1 base; nucleotides not matched to a gene: 7. Germline V gene sequence: CDR1 SEHNR, CDR2 FQNEAQ (reference sequence). CDR3 protein: CASSLVPGTASYEQYF. The DNA for the CDR3 is TGTGCCAGCAGCTTAGTCCCCGGGACAGCTTCCTACGAGCAGTACTTC.

This sequence joins TRBV6-6 and TRBJ2-5; 11 nucleotides agree with TRBD2. The CDR3 is 16 amino acids. Germline V gives CDR1 MNHNY, CDR2 SVGAGI (reference sequence). With V trimmed by 5 bases and J by 2 bases, 7 bases remained unmatched. CDR3 nucleotide sequence: TGTGCCAGCAGTCGACTACTAGCGGGGGTTCAAGAGACCCAGTACTTC. Amino acids: CASSRLLAGVQETQYF.

The CDR3: CASSESGQAAGTQYF. DNA of the CDR3: TGCGCCAGCAGTGAGTCGGGGCAGGCCGCTGGGACCCAGTACTTC. The chain employs TRBV10-1 and TRBJ2-5; weak D call: TRBD1 (5 bases). The V gene's germline CDR1 is WNHNN and CDR2 SYGVQD (reference sequence). Deletions cut 0 bases from V and 7 bases from J, with 15 bases between. CDR3 length equals 15 residues.

The gene calls are TRBV19 and TRBJ2-7, with D uncertain. V lost 3 bases and J 0 bases, leaving 9 bases between the germline ends. This CDR3 region has 14 residues. The germline CDR1 and CDR2 sequences are LNHDA and SQIVND (reference sequence). CDR3 in amino acids: CASSISEASYEQYF. The CDR3 region has the DNA TGTGCCAGTAGTATTTCCGAAGCCTCCTACGAGCAGTACTTC.

The genes are TRBV15 and TRBJ2-7; possible D gene TRBD2, 7 bases. V was shortened by 0 bases and J by 4 bases, with 16 bases between the two germline ends. This CDR3 has 16 amino acids. The germline CDR1 and CDR2 sequences are LNHNV and YYDKDF (reference sequence). The CDR3 sequence: CATSRDLGGRYYEQYF. CDR3 nucleotide sequence: TGTGCCACCAGCAGAGATCTGGGGGGGCGATATTACGAGCAGTACTTC.

Only a few counts were recorded for this clone. The rearrangement links TRBV10-3 to TRBJ1-4, with D perhaps TRBD1 (6 bases). The germline V gene has CDR1 ENHRY and CDR2 SYGVKD. The CDR3 has 20 amino acids. V shed 3 bases and J shed 8 bases, with 31 bases lying between them. The CDR3 DNA sequence: TGTGCCATCAGTGACCCCCTTTGGCACAGGGCCTGTTTGGGGATCGAAAAACTGTTTTTT. Protein sequence: CAISDPLWHRACLGIEKLFF.

The chain recombines TRBV5-6 with TRBJ2-7, with 7 positions matching TRBD1. The length of the CDR3 is 17 residues. With 4 bases clipped from V and 0 bases from J, the junction kept 13 bases outside the gene matches. The germline V gene encodes CDR1 SGHDT and CDR2 YYEEEE. The CDR3 loop reads CASSDVSGTGASYEQYF. CDR3 sequence (DNA): TGTGCCAGCAGCGATGTCTCGGGAACAGGGGCCTCCTACGAGCAGTACTTC.

This clone has a handful of counts. The rearrangement links TRBV7-9 to TRBJ2-4; possibly TRBD2 for D (6 bases). The CDR3 is made up of 13 amino acids. Trimming cost V 3 bases and J 10 bases, with 13 bases left between them. In germline, CDR1 is SEHNR, CDR2 FQNEAQ (reference sequence). This chain's CDR3 is CASSFNSGSIQYF. CDR3 DNA: TGTGCCAGCAGCTTTAACAGCGGGTCAATTCAGTACTTC.

This sequence joins TRBV5-3 and TRBJ2-7, with 10 bases aligning to TRBD2. Being an ORF, TRBV5-3 has a function that is uncertain. The CDR3 loop spans 14 amino acids. Germline trimming cut 5 bases from V and 3 bases from J; bases unmatched to any gene: 5. CDR3 DNA sequence: TGTGCCAGAAGTTCCGGGACTAGCGACTACGAGCAGTACTTC. Translating it yields CARSSGTSDYEQYF.

This clone was recorded only once. This chain uses TRBV30 with TRBJ1-6; possible D gene TRBD1, 6 bases. This CDR3 has 18 residues. Trimming left V 1 base short and J 6 bases short, with 22 bases between. Looked up from germline, CDR1 is GTSNPN and CDR2 is SVGIG (reference sequence). The CDR3 spells CAWSAGPTGPRANSPLHF. In DNA, the CDR3 is TGTGCCTGGAGTGCAGGACCCACAGGGCCAAGGGCTAATTCACCCCTCCACTTT.

This clone was seen only once. This rearrangement joins TRBV5-1 to TRBJ1-1, with D unclear. Germline-derived CDR1 and CDR2 are SGHRS and YFSETQ. V lost 4 bases, J lost 4 bases, and 11 bases lay in between. CDR3 length: 13 residues. CDR3 coding DNA: TGCGCCAGCAGCCCGCCCGCGGGCACTGAAGCTTTCTTT. Protein: CASSPPAGTEAFF.

For this clone: Likely a read error: the CDR3 ends without its conserved phenylalanine or tryptophan. The DNA is left out, because the CDR3 cannot be placed on it with certainty; the CDR3 is given as TCRdb lists it. The chain combines TRBV27 with TRBJ1-1; the D call of TRBD1 is as the table states it, not checked on the DNA. Germline-derived CDR1 and CDR2 are MNHEY and SMNVEV (reference sequence). The CDR3 sequence runs 9 residues, both termini included. This CDR3 is CASSLGDSG.

J is TRBJ1-2 and V is TRBV6-2 or TRBV6-3; D gene unclear. The CDR3 covers 13 residues. Trimming left V 5 bases short and J 4 bases short, with 11 bases between. Germline-derived CDR1 and CDR2 are MNHEY and SVGEGT. For the CDR3, the DNA is TGTGCCAGCAGTGACACCCTTCTCTATGGCTACACCTTC. It translates to CASSDTLLYGYTF.

This rearrangement joins TRBV18 to TRBJ2-5, with 7 nucleotides matching TRBD1. Trimming took 6 bases from V and 3 from J; bases not matched to a gene: 4. CDR1 is KGHSH, CDR2 LQKENI, per germline. CDR3 length: 13 amino acids. CDR3 protein: CASSIGTEETQYF. In DNA, the CDR3 is TGTGCCAGCTCTATAGGGACAGAAGAGACCCAGTACTTC.

The chain has TRBV30 and TRBJ1-4; 8 positions match TRBD1. This CDR3 has 16 residues. The trim removed 2 bases at V and 6 bases at J, leaving 11 bases unmatched. Per germline, CDR1 GTSNPN and CDR2 SVGIG (reference sequence). CDR3 protein: CAWSYTGGRRDEKLFF. DNA for the CDR3: TGTGCCTGGAGTTACACAGGGGGGAGGAGGGATGAAAAACTGTTTTTT.

The chain employs TRBV7-9 and TRBJ1-1, with 8 bases matching TRBD1. CDR1 and CDR2 from the germline V gene are SEHNR and FQNEAQ (reference sequence). This CDR3 has 14 amino acids. J lost 6 bases, V lost 7 bases, and 10 bases had no gene match. The CDR3 DNA is TGTGCCAGCACCCGGACAGGGTGGGGGTCTGAAGCTTTCTTT. This codes for CASTRTGWGSEAFF.

V usage is TRBV7-8 and J usage is TRBJ2-7; D might be TRBD2 (5 bases). Trimming shortened V by 3 bases and J by 2 bases, and 11 bases separated the two germline ends. CDR3 length equals 14 residues. Germline CDR1 SGHVS, CDR2 FQNEAQ. CDR3 bases: TGTGCCAGCAGCTTCCGGGCCGGGACCTACGAGCAGTACTTC. Its protein is CASSFRAGTYEQYF. Based on the CDR3 plus reference TRBV7-8 and TRBJ2-7, the full variable domain is GAGVSQSPRYKVAKRGQDVALRCDPISGHVSLFWYQQALGQGPEFLTYFQNEAQLDKSGLPSDRFFAERPEGSVSTLKIQRTQQEDSAVYLCASSFRAGTYEQYFGPGTRLTVT.

The V and J genes are TRBV5-6 and TRBJ1-6; 7 nucleotides line up with TRBD1. The CDR3 is 15 residues long. Trimming removed 4 bases from V and 6 bases from J; junction bases left unmatched: 7. CDR1 and CDR2 (germline): SGHDT, YYEEEE. The CDR3 loop is CASSLLGGGNSPLHF. In nucleotides, the CDR3 is TGTGCCAGCAGCCTTCTAGGGGGCGGTAATTCACCCCTCCACTTT.

The chain is built from TRBV7-2 and TRBJ1-6; TRBD1 might be the D (5 bases). Germline CDR1 and CDR2: SGHTA and FQGNSA. The CDR3 runs to 14 residues. The ends were cut back, 5 bases at V and 12 bases at J, with 17 bases in the middle. CDR3 protein: CASSENDSIQPLHF. The CDR3 nucleotides are TGTGCCAGCAGCGAAAACGACAGCATCCAACCCCTCCACTTT.

This clone was seen once. V gene TRBV20-1 combines with J gene TRBJ1-2, with 8 positions matching TRBD1. CDR3 length equals 11 residues. V lost 7 bases to trimming and J lost 5 bases; unmatched junction nucleotides: 3. Germline lookup yields CDR1 DFQATT and CDR2 SNEGSKA (reference sequence). The CDR3 coding sequence is TGCAGTGTCTACAGGGGGTATGGCTACACCTTC. Its protein product is CSVYRGYGYTF.

This clone was seen only a few times. The gene calls are TRBV3-1 (or the pseudogene TRBV3-2) and TRBJ1-6; a possible D gene is TRBD1 (5 bases). The CDR3 covers 15 residues. V lost 4 bases to trimming and J lost 3 bases, with 10 bases between them. Looked up from germline, CDR1 is LGHDT and CDR2 is YNNKEL (reference sequence). The CDR3 loop is CASSPQGFYNSPLHF. The CDR3 coding sequence is TGTGCCAGCAGCCCCCAGGGTTTCTATAATTCACCCCTCCACTTT.

In this sample, this clone turned up a few times. The chain has TRBV5-1 and TRBJ1-4, with D possibly being TRBD1 (5 bases). Trimming took off 4 bases at V and 8 bases at J, with 12 bases between the two ends. Germline CDR1 SGHRS, CDR2 YFSETQ. This CDR3 spans 13 amino acids. CDR3 bases: TGCGCCAGCAGCCGTGGGACTACCGAAAAACTGTTTTTT. This translates into CASSRGTTEKLFF.